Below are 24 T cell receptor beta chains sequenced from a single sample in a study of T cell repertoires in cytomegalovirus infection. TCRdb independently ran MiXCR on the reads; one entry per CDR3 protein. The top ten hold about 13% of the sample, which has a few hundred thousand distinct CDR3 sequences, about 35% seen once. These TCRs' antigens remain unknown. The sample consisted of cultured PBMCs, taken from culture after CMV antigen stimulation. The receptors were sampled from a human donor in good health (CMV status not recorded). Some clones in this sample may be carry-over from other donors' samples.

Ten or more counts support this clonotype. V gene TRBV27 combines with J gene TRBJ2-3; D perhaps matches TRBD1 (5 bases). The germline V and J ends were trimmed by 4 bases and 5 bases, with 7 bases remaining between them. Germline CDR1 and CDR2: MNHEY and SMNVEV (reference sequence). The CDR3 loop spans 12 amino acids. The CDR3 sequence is CASSSRVDTQYF. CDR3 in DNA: TGTGCCAGCAGTTCCAGGGTAGATACGCAGTATTTT.

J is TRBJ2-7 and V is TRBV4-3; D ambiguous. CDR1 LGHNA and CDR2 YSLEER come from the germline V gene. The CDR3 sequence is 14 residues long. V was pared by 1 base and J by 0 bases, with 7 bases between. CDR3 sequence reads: CASSQGLSSYEQYF. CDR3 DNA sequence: TGCGCCAGCAGCCAAGGACTGAGCTCCTACGAGCAGTACTTC.

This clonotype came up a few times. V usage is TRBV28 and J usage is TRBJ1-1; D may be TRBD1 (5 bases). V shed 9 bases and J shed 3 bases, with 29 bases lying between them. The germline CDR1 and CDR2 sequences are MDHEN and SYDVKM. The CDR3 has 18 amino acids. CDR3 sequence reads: CASTQDTNLLRADTEAFF. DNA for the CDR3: TGTGCCAGTACTCAGGACACCAACTTACTCAGGGCGGACACTGAAGCTTTCTTT.

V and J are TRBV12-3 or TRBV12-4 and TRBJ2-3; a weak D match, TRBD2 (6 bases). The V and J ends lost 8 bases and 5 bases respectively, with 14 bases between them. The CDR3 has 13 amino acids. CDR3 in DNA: TGTGCCAGCTGGTGGCAGGAGGGAGATACGCAGTATTTT. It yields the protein CASWWQEGDTQYF.

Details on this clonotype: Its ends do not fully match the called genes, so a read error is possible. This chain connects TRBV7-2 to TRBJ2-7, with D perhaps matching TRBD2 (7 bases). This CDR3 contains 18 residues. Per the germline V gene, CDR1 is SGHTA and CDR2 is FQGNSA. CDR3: CANSPSMGGGTFSYEQYF. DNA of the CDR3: TGTGCCAACAGCCCTTCAATGGGCGGGGGCACGTTCTCCTACGAGCAGTACTTC.

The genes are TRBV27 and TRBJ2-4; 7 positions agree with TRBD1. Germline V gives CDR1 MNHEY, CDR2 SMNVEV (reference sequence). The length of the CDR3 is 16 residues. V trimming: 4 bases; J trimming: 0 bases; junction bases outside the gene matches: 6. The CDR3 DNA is TGTGCCAGCAGTTCGGGACAGATCCTAGCCAAAAACATTCAGTACTTC. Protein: CASSSGQILAKNIQYF.

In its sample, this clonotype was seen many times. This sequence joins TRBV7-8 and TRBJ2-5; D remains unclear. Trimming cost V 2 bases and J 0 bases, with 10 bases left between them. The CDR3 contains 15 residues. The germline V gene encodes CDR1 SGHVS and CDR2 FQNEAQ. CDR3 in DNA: TGTGCCAGCAGCTTAATGTCAAGAGACCAAGAGACCCAGTACTTC. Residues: CASSLMSRDQETQYF.

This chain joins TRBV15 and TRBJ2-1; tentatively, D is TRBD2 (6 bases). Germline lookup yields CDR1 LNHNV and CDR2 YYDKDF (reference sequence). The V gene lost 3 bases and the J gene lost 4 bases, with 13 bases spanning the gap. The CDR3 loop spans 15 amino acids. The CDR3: CATSRGGTDYNEQFF. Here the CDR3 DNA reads TGTGCCACCAGCAGGGGGGGAACGGATTACAATGAGCAGTTCTTC.

CDR3 protein: CASSLGVSLSSYNEQFF. As DNA, the CDR3 is TGTGCCAGCAGCTTAGGTGTAAGTCTAAGCTCCTACAATGAGCAGTTCTTC. This chain joins TRBV7-4 and TRBJ2-1; unclear D gene. Germline V gives CDR1 SGHVT, CDR2 SQSDAQ. This CDR3 contains 17 residues. The V gene lost 1 base and the J gene lost 0 bases, with 13 bases spanning the gap.

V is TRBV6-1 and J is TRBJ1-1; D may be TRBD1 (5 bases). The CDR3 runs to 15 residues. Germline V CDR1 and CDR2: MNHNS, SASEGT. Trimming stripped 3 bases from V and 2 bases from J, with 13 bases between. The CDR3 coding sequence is TGTGCCAGCAGTGACAGGGCAGCTCTTAACACTGAAGCTTTCTTT. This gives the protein CASSDRAALNTEAFF.

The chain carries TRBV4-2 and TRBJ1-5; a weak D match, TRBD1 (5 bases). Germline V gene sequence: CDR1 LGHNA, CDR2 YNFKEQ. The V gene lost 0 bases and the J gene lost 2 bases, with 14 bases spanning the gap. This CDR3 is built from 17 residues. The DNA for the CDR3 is TGTGCCAGCAGCCAAGACCCCTCCGGGGGAGGCAATCAGCCCCAGCATTTT. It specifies CASSQDPSGGGNQPQHF.

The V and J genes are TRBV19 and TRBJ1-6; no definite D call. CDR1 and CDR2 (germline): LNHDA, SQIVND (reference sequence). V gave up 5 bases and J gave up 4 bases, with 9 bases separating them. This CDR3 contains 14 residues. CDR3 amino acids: CASSVASYNSPLHF. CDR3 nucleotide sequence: TGTGCCAGTAGTGTCGCTTCGTATAATTCACCCCTCCACTTT.

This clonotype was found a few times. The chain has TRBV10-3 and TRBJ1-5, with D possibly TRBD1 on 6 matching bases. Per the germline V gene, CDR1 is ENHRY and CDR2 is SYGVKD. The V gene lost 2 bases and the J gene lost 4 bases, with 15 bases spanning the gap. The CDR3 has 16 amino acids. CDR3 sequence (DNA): TGTGCCATCAGTGAGACCTACAGGGTTGGGAATCAGCCCCAGCATTTT. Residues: CAISETYRVGNQPQHF.

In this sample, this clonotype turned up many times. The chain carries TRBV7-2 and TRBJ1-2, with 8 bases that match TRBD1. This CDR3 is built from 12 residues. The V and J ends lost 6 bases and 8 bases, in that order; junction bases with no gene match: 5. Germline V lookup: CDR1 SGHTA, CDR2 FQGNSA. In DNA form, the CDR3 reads TGTGCCAGCAGTGACAGGGGATTGGGCTACACCTTC. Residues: CASSDRGLGYTF.

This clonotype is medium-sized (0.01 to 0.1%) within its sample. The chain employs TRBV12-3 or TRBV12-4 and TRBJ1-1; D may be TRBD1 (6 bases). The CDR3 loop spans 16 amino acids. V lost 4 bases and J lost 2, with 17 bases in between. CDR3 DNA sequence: TGTGCCAGCAGTTCCCCCAGCGGACAGATTAACACTGAAGCTTTCTTT. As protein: CASSSPSGQINTEAFF.

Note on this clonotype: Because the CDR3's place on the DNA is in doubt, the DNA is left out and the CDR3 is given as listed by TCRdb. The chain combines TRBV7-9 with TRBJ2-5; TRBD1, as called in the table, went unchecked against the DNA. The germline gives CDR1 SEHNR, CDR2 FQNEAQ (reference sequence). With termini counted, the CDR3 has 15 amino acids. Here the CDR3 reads CASSFFGQLQETQYF.

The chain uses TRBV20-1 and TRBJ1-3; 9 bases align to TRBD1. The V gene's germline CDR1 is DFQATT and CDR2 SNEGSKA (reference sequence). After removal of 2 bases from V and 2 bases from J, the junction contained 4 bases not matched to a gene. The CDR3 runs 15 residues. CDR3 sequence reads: CSARPWTGAGNTIYF. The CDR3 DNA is TGCAGTGCTAGACCGTGGACAGGGGCTGGAAACACCATATATTTT.

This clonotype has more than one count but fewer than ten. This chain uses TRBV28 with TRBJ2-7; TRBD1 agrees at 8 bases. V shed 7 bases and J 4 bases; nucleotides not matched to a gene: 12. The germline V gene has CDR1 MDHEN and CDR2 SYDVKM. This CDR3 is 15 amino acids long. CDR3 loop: CASTSGGAGIYEQYF. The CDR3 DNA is TGTGCCAGCACCTCAGGGGGCGCGGGGATTTACGAGCAGTACTTC. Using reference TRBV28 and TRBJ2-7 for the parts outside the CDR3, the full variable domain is DVKVTQSSRYLVKRTGEKVFLECVQDMDHENMFWYRQDPGLGLRLIYFSYDVKMKEKGDIPEGYSVSREKKERFSLILESASTNQTSMYLCASTSGGAGIYEQYFGPGTRLTVT.

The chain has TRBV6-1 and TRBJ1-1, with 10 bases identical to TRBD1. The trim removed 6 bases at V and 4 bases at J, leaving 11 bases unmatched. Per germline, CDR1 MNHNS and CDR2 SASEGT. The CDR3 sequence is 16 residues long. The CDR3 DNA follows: TGTGCCAGCAGCCCCCGGGACAGGGGACTTCGCACTGAAGCTTTCTTT. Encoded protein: CASSPRDRGLRTEAFF.

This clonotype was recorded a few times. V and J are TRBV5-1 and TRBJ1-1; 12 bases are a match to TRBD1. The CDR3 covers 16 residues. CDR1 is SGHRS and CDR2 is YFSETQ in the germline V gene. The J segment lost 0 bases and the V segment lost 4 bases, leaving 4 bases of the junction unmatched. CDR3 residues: CASSTGTGGLNTEAFF. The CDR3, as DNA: TGCGCCAGCAGCACAGGGACAGGGGGCTTGAACACTGAAGCTTTCTTT.

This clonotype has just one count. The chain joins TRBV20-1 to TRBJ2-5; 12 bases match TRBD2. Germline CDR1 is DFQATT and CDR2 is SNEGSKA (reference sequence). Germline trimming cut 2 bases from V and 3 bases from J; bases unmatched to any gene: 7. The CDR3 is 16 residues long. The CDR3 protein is CSARPLLAGGEETQYF. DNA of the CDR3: TGCAGTGCTAGACCCCTTCTAGCGGGAGGGGAAGAGACCCAGTACTTC.

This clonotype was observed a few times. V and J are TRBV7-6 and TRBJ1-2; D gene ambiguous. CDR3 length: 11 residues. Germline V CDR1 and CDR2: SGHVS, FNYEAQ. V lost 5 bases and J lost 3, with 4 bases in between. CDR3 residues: CASSVDYGYTF. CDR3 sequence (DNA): TGTGCCAGCAGCGTGGACTATGGCTACACCTTC.

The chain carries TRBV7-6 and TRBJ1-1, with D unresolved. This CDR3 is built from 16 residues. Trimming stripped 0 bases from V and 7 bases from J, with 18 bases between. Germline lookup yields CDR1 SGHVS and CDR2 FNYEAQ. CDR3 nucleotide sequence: TGTGCCAGCAGCTTAGCGATGTTCGATAGCAAGCGTGAAGCTTTCTTT. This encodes CASSLAMFDSKREAFF.

The CDR3 bases are TGTGCCAGCAGCTCCCTGTGGTCCCACCAAGAGACCCAGTACTTC. This encodes CASSSLWSHQETQYF. This chain joins TRBV11-3 and TRBJ2-5; no clear D. With 4 bases removed from V and 0 bases from J, the gap between germline ends came to 12 bases. Germline CDR1 and CDR2: SGHNT and YENEEA. The CDR3 runs to 15 residues.